The clone carrying this T cell receptor (beta chain) has ten or more counts. The junction departs from germline at one end; a sequencing error may be responsible. This sample is part of a study of regulatory T cells in long-lasting Graves disease. Time point indicated: newly diagnosed GD, antithyroid drugs for less than 3 months. The TCR library used RNA extracted from PBMCs. In building TCR beta libraries, iRepertoire HTBI primers were used together with Arm-PCR of CDR3 regions. Via MiXCR, TCRdb re-called the multiplex PCR reads, giving one row per CDR3 protein. The repertoire holds approximately 300,000 distinct CDR3 sequences, with approximately 20% as singletons. The sequencing used peripheral blood mononuclear cells (PBMCs), collected at new diagnosis, from a patient treated with antithyroid drugs. This TCR was sampled from a female donor with Graves disease.

The CDR3 reads CASSSQETYGYTF. The CDR3 nucleotides are TGTGCCAGCAGCTCACAGGAGACCTATGGCTACACCTTC. V gene TRBV5-1 combines with J gene TRBJ1-2; D is possibly TRBD1 (5 bases). Per the germline V gene, CDR1 is SGHRS and CDR2 is YFSETQ. The CDR3 is 13 amino acids.